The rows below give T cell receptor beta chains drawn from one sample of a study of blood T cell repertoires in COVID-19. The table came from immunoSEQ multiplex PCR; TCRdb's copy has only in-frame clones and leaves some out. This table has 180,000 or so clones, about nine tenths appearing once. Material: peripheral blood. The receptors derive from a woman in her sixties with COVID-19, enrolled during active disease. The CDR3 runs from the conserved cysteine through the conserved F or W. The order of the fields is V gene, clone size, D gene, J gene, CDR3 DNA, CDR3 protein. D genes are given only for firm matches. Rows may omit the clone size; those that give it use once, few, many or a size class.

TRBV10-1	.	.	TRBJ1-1	TGCGCCAGCAGTGACAAGCGGGAAGGAGCTTTCTTT	CASSDKREGAFF
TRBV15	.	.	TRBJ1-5	TGTGCCACCAGCCCCCGACACGGGAATGGCAATCAGCCCCAGCATTTT	CATSPRHGNGNQPQHF
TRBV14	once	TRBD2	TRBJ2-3	TGTGCCAGCAGCCAAGTGGTTTGGGCGGGACTAGCGGTCACAGATACGCAGTATTTT	CASSQVVWAGLAVTDTQYF
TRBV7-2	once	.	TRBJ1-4	TGTGCCAGCAGCCCTCGGGGGGGGACTAATGAAAAACTGTTTTTT	CASSPRGGTNEKLFF
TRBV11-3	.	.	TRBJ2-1	TGTGCCAGCAGCTTACAGGGACTCACCAATGAGCAGTTCTTC	CASSLQGLTNEQFF
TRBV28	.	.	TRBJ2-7	TGTGCCAGCAGCCCGACAGTCGCCTACGAGCAGTACTTC	CASSPTVAYEQYF
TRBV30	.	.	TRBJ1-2	TGTGCCTGGAGTGACTCGTCAAACTATGGCTACACCTTC	CAWSDSSNYGYTF
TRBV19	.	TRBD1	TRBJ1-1	TGTGCCAGTAGTATATTGGGACAGGGAGGAACTGAAGCTTTCTTT	CASSILGQGGTEAFF
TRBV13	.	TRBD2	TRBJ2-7	TGTGCCAGCAGCTTAGGGACTAGCGCCTACGAGCAGTACTTC	CASSLGTSAYEQYF
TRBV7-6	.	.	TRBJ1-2	TGTGCCAGCAGCAACTTAGATCGGGGGGCGCTTGGCTACACCTTC	CASSNLDRGALGYTF
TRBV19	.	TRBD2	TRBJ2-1	TGTGCCACCCTCCCTAGCGGGAGGCTCAATGAGCAGTTCTTC	CATLPSGRLNEQFF
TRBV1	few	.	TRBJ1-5	TGCACCAGCAGCCAAGGGCCTCACAATCAGCCCCAGCATTTT	CTSSQGPHNQPQHF
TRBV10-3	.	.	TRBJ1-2	TGTGCCATCAGTGAGCCGGACCGTTGGAGGGGCGGCTACACCTTC	CAISEPDRWRGGYTF
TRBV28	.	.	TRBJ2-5	TGTGCCAGCAGTCGTCAGGGGCCCGGGTACCAAGAGACCCAGTACTTC	CASSRQGPGYQETQYF
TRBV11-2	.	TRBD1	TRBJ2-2	TGTGCCAGCAGCCTAGGGACAGGGAAAACCGGGGAGCTGTTTTTT	CASSLGTGKTGELFF
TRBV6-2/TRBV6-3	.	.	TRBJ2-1	TGTGCCAGCAGCCCCGGGGTAGCGTATACCTACAATGAGCAGTTCTTC	CASSPGVAYTYNEQFF
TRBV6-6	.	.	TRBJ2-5	TGTGCCAGCAGTCGAGACAGCCAAGAGACCCAGTACTTC	CASSRDSQETQYF
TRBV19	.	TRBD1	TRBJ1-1	TGTGCCAGTAGCCCGGGTTGGGCAGGGGGCCGCCGAGCTTTCTTT	CASSPGWAGGRRAFF
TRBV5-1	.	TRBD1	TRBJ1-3	TGCGCCAGCAGGCGGGACAGGGCTGGAAACACCATATATTTT	CASRRDRAGNTIYF
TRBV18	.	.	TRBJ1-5	TGTGCCAGCTCACCGGGGGGGGATAGGCAGCCCCAGCATTTT	CASSPGGDRQPQHF
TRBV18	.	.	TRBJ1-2	TGTGCCAGCTCACCAAATCGACAGAACTATGGCTACACCTTC	CASSPNRQNYGYTF
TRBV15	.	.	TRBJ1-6	TGTGCCACCAGCAGAGATTATCCCGCAAGCCTCTATAATTCACCCCTCCACTTT	CATSRDYPASLYNSPLHF
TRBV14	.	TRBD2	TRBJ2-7	TGTGCCAGCAGCCAAGATCTACCTAGCGGGATAGGCGAGCAGTACTTC	CASSQDLPSGIGEQYF
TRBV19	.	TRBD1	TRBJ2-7	TGTGCCAGTAGTGCAACCGGGACAGGGGGCTACGAGCAGTACTTC	CASSATGTGGYEQYF
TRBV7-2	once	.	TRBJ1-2	TGTGCCAGCAGCTTAGCGAGACAGATCAACTCTAACTATGGCTACACCTTC	CASSLARQINSNYGYTF
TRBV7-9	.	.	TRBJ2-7	TGTGCCAGCAGCTCCCTGCCCACTTACGAGCAGTACTTC	CASSSLPTYEQYF
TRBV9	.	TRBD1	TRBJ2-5	TGTGCCAGCAGCGTAGAACAGGGGCCGCAAGAGACCCAGTACTTC	CASSVEQGPQETQYF
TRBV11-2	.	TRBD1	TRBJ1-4	TGTGCCAGCAGACAATCCCGGGACAGGGCCGCAACTAATGAAAAACTGTTTTTT	CASRQSRDRAATNEKLFF
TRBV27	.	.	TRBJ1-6	TGTGCCAGCAGGCTGACCGCTGAAGGGGGTTCACCCCTCCACTTT	CASRLTAEGGSPLHF
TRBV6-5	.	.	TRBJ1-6	TGTGCCAGCTCTCGAGGAAATTCACCCCTCCACTTT	CASSRGNSPLHF
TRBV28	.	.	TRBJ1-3	TGTGCCAGCAGTCTCGACCTGACAGGAGGAATAAACACCATATATTTT	CASSLDLTGGINTIYF
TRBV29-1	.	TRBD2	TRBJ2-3	TGCAGCGCCGCTAGGACTAGCGGAGGAGATACGCAGTATTTT	CSAARTSGGDTQYF
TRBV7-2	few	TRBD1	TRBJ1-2	TGTGCCAGCAGCTTCTCCGGACAGGGGCGCTATGGCTACACCTTC	CASSFSGQGRYGYTF
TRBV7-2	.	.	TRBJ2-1	TGTGCCAGCAGCTTAGCCGGAGTGAAGTTCTTC	CASSLAGVKFF
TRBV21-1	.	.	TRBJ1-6	TGTGCCAGCAGCAAATACGGCAGGGATAATTCACCCCTCCACTTT	CASSKYGRDNSPLHF
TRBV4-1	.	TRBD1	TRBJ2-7	TGCGCCAGCAGCCACCCACAGGGGGCGGGCGAGCAGTACTTC	CASSHPQGAGEQYF
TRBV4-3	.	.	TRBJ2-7	TGCGCCAGCAGCCATAATAGCTTAAGCTCCTACGAGCAGTACTTC	CASSHNSLSSYEQYF
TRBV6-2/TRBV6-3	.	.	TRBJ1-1	TGTGCCAGCAGCCGTCCGGGGGTTGAAACTGAAGCTTTCTTT	CASSRPGVETEAFF
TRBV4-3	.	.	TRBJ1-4	TGCGCCAGCAGCCAAAAAGCGGCAGGGGCCATTAATGAAAAACTGTTTTTT	CASSQKAAGAINEKLFF
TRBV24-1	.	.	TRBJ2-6	TGTGCCACCAGTGATTTTGCCGGGACTGGGGCCAACGTCCTGACTTTC	CATSDFAGTGANVLTF
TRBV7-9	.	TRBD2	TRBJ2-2	TGTGCCAGCAGCTTAGTCGGGCTAGCGGGATTCACCGGGGAGCTGTTTTTT	CASSLVGLAGFTGELFF
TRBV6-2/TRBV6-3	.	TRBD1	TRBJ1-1	TGTGCCAGCAGTAAACAGGGGCGGAACACTGAAGCTTTCTTT	CASSKQGRNTEAFF
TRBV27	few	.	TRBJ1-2	TGTGCCAGCAGTTTTTCACAGGCTGGGTCTAACTATGGCTACACCTTC	CASSFSQAGSNYGYTF
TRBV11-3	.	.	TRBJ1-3	TGTGCCAGCAGCTTAAGTAGCCCGAGCTCTGGAAACACCATATATTTT	CASSLSSPSSGNTIYF
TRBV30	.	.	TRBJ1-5	TGTGCCTGGAGGGGGGGTAGCAATCAGCCCCAGCATTTT	CAWRGGSNQPQHF
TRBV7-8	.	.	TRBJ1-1	TGTGCCAGCAGCTTAGCCGGGACATCGAACACTGAAGCTTTCTTT	CASSLAGTSNTEAFF
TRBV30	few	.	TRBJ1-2	TGTGCCTGGAGTGTAGGTAGCAGCTATGGCTACACCTTC	CAWSVGSSYGYTF
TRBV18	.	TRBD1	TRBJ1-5	TGTGCCAGCTCACCCCCCGGGACAGGGATAAATCAGCCCCAGCATTTT	CASSPPGTGINQPQHF
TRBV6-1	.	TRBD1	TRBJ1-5	TGTGCCAGCAGTGCAGGACAGGGGGCTTCTAGCAATCAGCCCCAGCATTTT	CASSAGQGASSNQPQHF